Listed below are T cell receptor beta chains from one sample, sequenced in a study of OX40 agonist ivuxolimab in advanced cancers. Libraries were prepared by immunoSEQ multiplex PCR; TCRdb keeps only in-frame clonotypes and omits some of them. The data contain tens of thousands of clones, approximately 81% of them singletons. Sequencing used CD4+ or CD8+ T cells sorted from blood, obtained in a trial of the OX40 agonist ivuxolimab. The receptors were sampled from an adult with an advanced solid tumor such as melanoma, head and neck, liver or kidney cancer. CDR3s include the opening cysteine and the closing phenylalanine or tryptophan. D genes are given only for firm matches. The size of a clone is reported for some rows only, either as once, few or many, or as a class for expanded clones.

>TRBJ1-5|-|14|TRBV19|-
TGTGCCAGTAGCTCTACAGGGTACAATCAGCCCCAGCATTTT
CASSSTGYNQPQHF
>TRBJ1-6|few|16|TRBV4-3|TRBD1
TGCGCCAGCAGCCAAGTTCAGGGGGCTTATAATTCACCCCTCCACTTT
CASSQVQGAYNSPLHF
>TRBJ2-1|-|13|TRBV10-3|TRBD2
TGTGCCATCAGCACCGGGACGGGGGGTGAGCAGTTCTTC
CAISTGTGGEQFF
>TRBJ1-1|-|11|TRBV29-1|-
TGCAGCTCGGGGGGAGTCACTGAAGCTTTCTTT
CSSGGVTEAFF
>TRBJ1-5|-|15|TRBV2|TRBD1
TGTGCCAGCAGGATGGACAGGGGGCTCAATCAGCCCCAGCATTTT
CASRMDRGLNQPQHF
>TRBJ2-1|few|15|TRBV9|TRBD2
TGTGCCAGCAGCGGAACTAGCGGGGGTTACAATGAGCAGTTCTTC
CASSGTSGGYNEQFF
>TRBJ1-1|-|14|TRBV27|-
TGTGCCAGCAGTTTCCAGGGCGAGGACACTGAAGCTTTCTTT
CASSFQGEDTEAFF
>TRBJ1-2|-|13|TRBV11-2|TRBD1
TGTGCCAGCAGCTTGACAGGGGTATATGGCTACACCTTC
CASSLTGVYGYTF
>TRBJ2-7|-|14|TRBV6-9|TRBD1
TGTGCCAGCAGCTCGCCCCGACAGGGATACGAGCAGTACTTC
CASSSPRQGYEQYF
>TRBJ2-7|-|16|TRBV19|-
TGTGCCAGTAGTATAGCCCCGGCGGGGTCGACCCACGAGCAGTACTTC
CASSIAPAGSTHEQYF
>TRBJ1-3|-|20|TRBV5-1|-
TGCGCCAGCAGCTCAAAACAACCGGGACGGACCCAATTCTCTGGAAACACCATATATTTT
CASSSKQPGRTQFSGNTIYF
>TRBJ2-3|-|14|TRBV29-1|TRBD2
TGCAGTGGGAAGCGGGAGGGCATCACAGATACGCAGTATTTT
CSGKREGITDTQYF
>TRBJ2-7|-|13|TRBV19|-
TGTGCCAGTAGTCCTGACTGGGGGTCCGAGCAGTACTTC
CASSPDWGSEQYF
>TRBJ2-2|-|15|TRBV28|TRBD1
TGTGCCAGCAGCCTACTGACAGGGGGCGAGGTGGAGCTGTTTTTT
CASSLLTGGEVELFF
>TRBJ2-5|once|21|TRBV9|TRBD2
TGTGCCAGCAGCGTAGGACGACAGGGCTTGTCAACTAGCGGGTCCCAAGAGACCCAGTACTTC
CASSVGRQGLSTSGSQETQYF
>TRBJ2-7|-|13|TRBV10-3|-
TGTGCCATCAGTCGGGGAACCGCCTACGAGCAGTACTTC
CAISRGTAYEQYF
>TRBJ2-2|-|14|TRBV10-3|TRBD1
TGTGCCATCACCTGGGACAGGGAGAACGGGGAGCTGTTTTTT
CAITWDRENGELFF
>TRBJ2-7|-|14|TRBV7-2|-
TGTGCCAGCAGCTTAGCGGTTGGCGCCTACGAGCAGTACTTC
CASSLAVGAYEQYF
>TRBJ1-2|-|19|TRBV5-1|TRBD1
TGCGCCAGCAGCTTGCCCTCTCCTCCCCAGGGGGCGACGGGCTATGGCTACACCTTC
CASSLPSPPQGATGYGYTF
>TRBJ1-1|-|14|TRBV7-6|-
TGTGCCAGCAGCTTGCCTGGGGGTCACACTGAAGCTTTCTTT
CASSLPGGHTEAFF
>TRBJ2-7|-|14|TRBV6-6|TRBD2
TGTGCCAGCAGAAGGACTAGCGGGTCCTACGAGCAGTACTTC
CASRRTSGSYEQYF
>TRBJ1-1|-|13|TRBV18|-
TGTGCCAGCTCACCCGCCCTGAACACTGAAGCTTTCTTT
CASSPALNTEAFF
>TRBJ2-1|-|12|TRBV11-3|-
TGTGCCAGCAGCTATGGGGGTAGTGAGCAGTTCTTC
CASSYGGSEQFF
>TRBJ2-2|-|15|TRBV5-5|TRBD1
TGTGCCAGCAGCTTGAGGACAGGGCGCACCGGGGAGCTGTTTTTT
CASSLRTGRTGELFF
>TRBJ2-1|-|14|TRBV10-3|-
TGTGCCATCAGCCCTGGACAGTGGGGGGATGAGCAGTTCTTC
CAISPGQWGDEQFF
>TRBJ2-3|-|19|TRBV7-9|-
TGTGCCAGCAGCGAACAGAGACCGGGACCAGATACTAGCACAGATACGCAGTATTTT
CASSEQRPGPDTSTDTQYF
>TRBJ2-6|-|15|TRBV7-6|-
TGTGCCAGCAGCTTAGAGAGCTCTGGGGCCAACGTCCTGACTTTC
CASSLESSGANVLTF
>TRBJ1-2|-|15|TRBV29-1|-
TGCAGCGGTCGGTCCCCAATAACGGGGGGCCATGGCTACACCTTC
CSGRSPITGGHGYTF
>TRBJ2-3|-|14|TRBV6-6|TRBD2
TGTGCCAGCAGATCCAGCGGGGATACAGATACGCAGTATTTT
CASRSSGDTDTQYF
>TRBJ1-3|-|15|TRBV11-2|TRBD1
TGTGCCAGCAGCCGGACAGGGGCCGATGGAAACACCATATATTTT
CASSRTGADGNTIYF